This T cell receptor (beta chain) is drawn from a study of shared clonotypes between healthy human individuals. Background on the study: Donors were two women and a few men aged 18 to 49. Researchers assigned three CD4 naive, three CD4 memory, two CD8 naive and one CD8 memory plate to each donor.

Both subsets, CD45RA+ naive and CD45RA-negative memory, were split from the CD4+ cells. The CDR3 runs to 17 residues. Trimming shortened V by 3 bases and J by 3 bases, and 19 bases separated the two germline ends. Germline CDR1 is KGHSH and CDR2 is LQKENI. The assay was immunoSEQ multiplex PCR, and TCRdb's table has in-frame clones only and misses some. The data hold about 2.3 million clones, with more than 85% observed a single time. The TCR originated in a man between 18 and 35 years old in good health. Some clones in this sample may be carry-over from other donors' samples. The specimen was naive CD4+ T cells from PBMCs. Subset denoted: CD45RA+ positively selected. The chain employs TRBV18 and TRBJ2-3; a possible D gene is TRBD2 (6 bases). The CDR3, as DNA: TGTGCCAGCTCACCCACGAAGACTAGTTCCCGGACAGATACGCAGTATTTT. Translation gives CASSPTKTSSRTDTQYF.